These 30 T cell receptor beta chains share one sample of origin, sequenced in a study of Graves' ophthalmopathy and Graves' hyperthyroidism. The TCR beta CDR3 regions underwent amplification from RNA transcripts. A first-round RT-PCR used HTBI primers, followed by a second-round multiplex PCR. TCRdb reanalysed the multiplex PCR reads using MiXCR and keeps one entry per CDR3 protein. This table has approximately 210,000 distinct CDR3 sequences, 25% to 30% appearing once. Input material: peripheral blood. The source is a man between 45 and 60 years old with Graves' ophthalmopathy.

This clonotype was counted ten times or more. The V call is TRBV20-1, the J call TRBJ2-5; TRBD1 aligns across 8 bases. The germline gives CDR1 DFQATT, CDR2 SNEGSKA (reference sequence). CDR3 length equals 13 residues. The ends lost 4 bases at V and 7 bases at J; junction bases unmatched: 8. CDR3: CSAIGQGGTTQYF. CDR3 nucleotides: TGCAGTGCTATTGGACAGGGTGGTACGACCCAGTACTTC.

This clonotype was counted many times. The J gene is TRBJ2-5, the V gene TRBV11-2; D call uncertain. Looked up from germline, CDR1 is SGHAT and CDR2 is FQNNGV. V was cut by 1 base and J by 3 bases, with 12 bases left in between. CDR3 length: 15 amino acids. The CDR3 reads CASSLGMDLKETQYF. CDR3 DNA: TGTGCCAGCAGCTTAGGGATGGACCTAAAAGAGACCCAGTACTTC.

This clonotype was counted at least ten times. The gene calls are TRBV30 and TRBJ2-7, with 14 bases fitting TRBD2. The CDR3 length is 14 residues. The V gene's germline CDR1 is GTSNPN and CDR2 SVGIG (reference sequence). Trimming at V came to 3 bases and at J to 7 bases, leaving 5 bases not matched to a gene. CDR3 in amino acids: CAWSAGLAGVEQYF. The CDR3 DNA reads as TGTGCCTGGAGCGCGGGACTAGCGGGAGTGGAGCAGTACTTC.

The rearrangement links TRBV9 to TRBJ2-5; 12 nucleotides match TRBD2. V shed 0 bases and J 4 bases; nucleotides not matched to a gene: 1. Per germline, CDR1 SGDLS and CDR2 YYNGEE. This CDR3 contains 15 residues. The CDR3 coding sequence is TGTGCCAGCAGCGTAGGGGGACTAGCGGGAGAGACCCAGTACTTC. Translated, it gives CASSVGGLAGETQYF.

This clonotype was counted ten times or more. The V call is TRBV5-1, the J call TRBJ1-5; TRBD1 aligns across 10 bases. From germline, CDR1 is SGHRS and CDR2 YFSETQ. This CDR3 spans 14 amino acids. After removal of 3 bases from V and 7 bases from J, the junction contained 4 bases not matched to a gene. The CDR3 is CASSWGTGDQPQHF. The CDR3 DNA reads TGCGCCAGCAGCTGGGGGACAGGGGACCAGCCCCAGCATTTT.

The chain recombines TRBV20-1 with TRBJ2-2, with TRBD2 matching over 9 bases. The CDR3 runs 15 residues. Trimming at V came to 6 bases and at J to 7 bases, leaving 12 bases not matched to a gene. Germline V CDR1 and CDR2: DFQATT, SNEGSKA (reference sequence). CDR3 residues: CSAKVREGLGGELFF. The CDR3 nucleotides read TGCAGTGCGAAAGTGCGGGAGGGCCTTGGCGGGGAGCTGTTTTTT.

This clonotype was seen ten or more times. The chain recombines TRBV7-2 with TRBJ2-7, with D unclear. With 2 bases removed from V and 7 bases from J, the gap between germline ends came to 18 bases. Germline V gives CDR1 SGHTA, CDR2 FQGNSA. The CDR3 is 15 residues long. The CDR3 DNA is TGTGCCAGCAGCTTACCATCCGCCCGTCTTTGGGAGCAGTACTTC. Residues: CASSLPSARLWEQYF. Full variable domain (rest looked up from reference TRBV7-2 and TRBJ2-7): GAGVSQSPSNKVTEKGKDVELRCDPISGHTALYWYRQSLGQGLEFLIYFQGNSAPDKSGLPSDRFSAERTGGSVSTLTIQRTQQEDSAVYLCASSLPSARLWEQYFGPGTRLTVT.

The table lists this clonotype with many counts. The chain employs TRBV25-1 and TRBJ1-5, with D possibly matching TRBD1 (5 bases). Per the germline V gene, CDR1 is MGHDK and CDR2 is SYGVNS. The CDR3 sequence is 14 residues long. V lost 6 bases, J lost 6 bases, and 15 bases lay in between. CDR3 DNA: TGTGCCAGCAGGGGCTGGGGCGAGGGTCAGCCCCAGCATTTT. This gives the protein CASRGWGEGQPQHF.

This clonotype was detected many times. This chain links TRBV19 with TRBJ1-1; the match to TRBD1 covers 7 bases. Germline CDR1 reads LNHDA; CDR2 reads SQIVND (reference sequence). CDR3 size: 13 residues. The ends lost 6 bases at V and 3 bases at J; junction bases unmatched: 4. This chain's CDR3 is CASRSQGDTEAFF. The CDR3 DNA sequence: TGTGCCAGTAGGAGTCAGGGGGACACTGAAGCTTTCTTT.

The chain recombines TRBV27 with TRBJ2-7; D ambiguous. Germline loops: CDR1 MNHEY, CDR2 SMNVEV (reference sequence). The CDR3 covers 16 residues. The V end was cut by 4 bases, the J end by 3 bases, with 19 bases between. In DNA, the CDR3 is TGTGCCAGCAGTTCCTCGAGGACGGTAAGCCACTACGAGCAGTACTTC. This codes for CASSSSRTVSHYEQYF.

The table lists this clonotype with many counts. One base away lies a much larger clone, so this may be a sequencing read error. J is TRBJ1-2 and V is TRBV6-5; D possibly corresponds to TRBD1 (6 bases). Germline CDR1 MNHEY, CDR2 SVGAGI. The CDR3 spans 14 residues. For the CDR3, the DNA is TGTGCCAGCAGTTGGGGGCGGGGATTGGGAGGCTGCACCTTC. As protein: CASSWGRGLGGCTF.

This clonotype occurred many times. The chain combines TRBV5-1 with TRBJ1-1; D remains unclear. The CDR3 loop spans 16 amino acids. The germline V gene encodes CDR1 SGHRS and CDR2 YFSETQ. V lost 4 bases and J lost 5, with 21 bases in between. The CDR3 region is CASSPQPTDVGTEAFF. CDR3 coding DNA: TGCGCCAGCAGCCCCCAACCCACCGATGTTGGGACTGAAGCTTTCTTT.

This clonotype was counted ten times or more. The chain recombines TRBV20-1 with TRBJ1-5; D is perhaps TRBD1 (6 bases). The V end lost 5 bases, the J end lost 2 bases, and 19 bases lay between the germline ends. CDR1 and CDR2 (germline): DFQATT, SNEGSKA (reference sequence). The CDR3 consists of 16 residues. The CDR3 sequence: CSAAGAGRRGNQPQHF. In DNA form, the CDR3 reads TGCAGTGCTGCAGGGGCGGGGCGGAGGGGCAATCAGCCCCAGCATTTT.

This clonotype was recorded many times. The rearrangement uses TRBV4-3 and TRBJ2-4, with D tentatively TRBD1 (6 bases). This CDR3 spans 15 amino acids. V lost 3 bases to trimming and J lost 3 bases, with 12 bases between them. Per the germline V gene, CDR1 is LGHNA and CDR2 is YSLEER. CDR3 bases: TGCGCCAGCAGCCACGTATCAGGGGACAAAAACATTCAGTACTTC. This translates into CASSHVSGDKNIQYF.

Many counts were recorded for this clonotype. The rearrangement links TRBV4-1 to TRBJ1-5; 12 nucleotides match TRBD1. V shed 4 bases, J shed 8 bases, and the junction held 9 bases outside the gene matches. Germline-derived CDR1 and CDR2 are MGHRA and YSYEKL. This CDR3 region has 16 residues. The CDR3: CASSLSGTGGLEPQHF. The CDR3 DNA is TGCGCCAGCAGCCTTAGCGGGACAGGGGGCTTGGAGCCCCAGCATTTT.

This clonotype was seen ten or more times. The V and J genes are TRBV11-2 and TRBJ2-5, with TRBD2 matching over 7 bases. CDR3 size: 14 residues. Trimming at V came to 4 bases and at J to 4 bases, leaving 6 bases not matched to a gene. The germline V gene has CDR1 SGHAT and CDR2 FQNNGV. The CDR3 is CASSWGRAGETQYF. CDR3 bases: TGTGCCAGCAGCTGGGGGAGGGCCGGAGAGACCCAGTACTTC.

This clonotype was observed many times. This chain uses TRBV20-1 with TRBJ2-7, with a possible D match to TRBD1 (6 bases). Trimming pared 5 bases from V and 4 bases from J, leaving 15 bases between. Per the germline V gene, CDR1 is DFQATT and CDR2 is SNEGSKA (reference sequence). CDR3 length equals 13 residues. Written as DNA, the CDR3 is TGCAGTGCTGAGGGACAAGTAATGTACGAGCAGTACTTC. This encodes CSAEGQVMYEQYF.

This clonotype was seen many times. The rearrangement joins TRBV20-1 to TRBJ2-7; TRBD1 or TRBD2 may be the D gene (5 bases each). This CDR3 is built from 15 residues. V was shortened by 6 bases and J by 1 base, with 19 bases between the two germline ends. Germline V gene lookup returns CDR1 DFQATT and CDR2 SNEGSKA (reference sequence). The CDR3 region is CSASGGGFVSYEQYF. The CDR3 DNA reads as TGCAGTGCCTCTGGTGGGGGATTTGTATCCTACGAGCAGTACTTC.

The gene calls are TRBV11-3 and TRBJ1-2, with D unresolved. The CDR3 sequence is 15 residues long. The V end was cut by 6 bases, the J end by 1 base, with 15 bases between. Germline V gene sequence: CDR1 SGHNT, CDR2 YENEEA. The CDR3 region is CASSSLGSVNYGYTF. In DNA form, the CDR3 reads TGTGCCAGCAGTTCCCTCGGGTCGGTTAACTATGGCTACACCTTC.

This clonotype was detected ten times or more. The gene calls are TRBV6-5 and TRBJ1-1; D gene uncertain. The length of the CDR3 is 13 residues. Looked up from germline, CDR1 is MNHEY and CDR2 is SVGAGI. Trimming removed 4 bases at V and 3 bases at J, with 9 bases between. The CDR3 DNA sequence: TGTGCCAGCAGTTCTCGCCGGGACACTGAAGCTTTCTTT. Its protein product is CASSSRRDTEAFF.

This clonotype has at least ten counts. The chain carries TRBV27 and TRBJ2-7; possible D gene TRBD1, 5 bases. Trimming shortened V by 6 bases and J by 4 bases, and 16 bases separated the two germline ends. This CDR3 spans 14 amino acids. Germline-derived CDR1 and CDR2 are MNHEY and SMNVEV (reference sequence). CDR3 amino acids: CASSLLDKIYEQYF. The CDR3 DNA is TGTGCCAGCAGCCTTCTGGACAAGATTTACGAGCAGTACTTC.

This clonotype was found a few times. V usage is TRBV3-1 and J usage is TRBJ2-4; D uncertain. Germline CDR1 reads LGHDT; CDR2 reads YNNKEL (reference sequence). CDR3 length: 19 amino acids. Trimming cost V 1 base and J 1 base, with 20 bases left between them. CDR3 amino acids: CASSQVRARSGQAKNIQYF. The CDR3 DNA reads as TGTGCCAGCAGCCAAGTTAGGGCTAGATCGGGTCAGGCCAAAAACATTCAGTACTTC. The whole variable domain, remainder taken from reference TRBV3-1 and TRBJ2-4, is DTAVSQTPKYLVTQMGNDKSIKCEQNLGHDTMYWYKQDSKKFLKIMFSYNNKELIINETVPNRFSPKSPDKAHLNLHINSLELGDSAVYFCASSQVRARSGQAKNIQYFGAGTRLSVL.

The sample holds many counts of this clonotype. The rearrangement links TRBV28 to TRBJ2-2, with D possibly being TRBD2 (6 bases). Germline CDR1 MDHEN, CDR2 SYDVKM. The CDR3 loop spans 13 amino acids. Deletions cut 2 bases from V and 7 bases from J, with 8 bases between. CDR3 protein: CASSLAGRGELFF. The CDR3 coding sequence is TGTGCCAGCAGTTTAGCGGGGCGCGGGGAGCTGTTTTTT.

This clonotype appeared many times. The chain is built from TRBV6-1 and TRBJ1-1, with D unresolved. The V gene's germline CDR1 is MNHNS and CDR2 SASEGT. CDR3 length: 14 residues. V dropped 2 bases and J dropped 6 bases, with 13 bases sitting between them. The CDR3 is CASSEIYDIAEAFF. CDR3 coding DNA: TGTGCCAGCAGTGAAATCTATGATATTGCTGAAGCTTTCTTT.

The DNA for the CDR3 is TGTGCCAGCAGTTACTCGTTAGGGGGCCACACTGAAGCTTTCTTT. It translates to CASSYSLGGHTEAFF. The chain uses TRBV6-5 and TRBJ1-1; 7 nucleotides line up with TRBD1. The CDR3 length is 15 residues. V lost 0 bases, J lost 3 bases, and 4 bases stayed unmatched. Germline V gene sequence: CDR1 MNHEY, CDR2 SVGAGI.

This clonotype was counted a single time. Relative to the germline gene, one junction end is altered; a read error may explain this. The chain employs TRBV13 and TRBJ2-2; 10 bases are a match to TRBD2. CDR1 and CDR2 (germline): PRHDT, FYEKMQ (reference sequence). The CDR3 sequence is 20 residues long. CDR3 nucleotides: TGTGCCAGTAACCCAACCCCGGGACTAGCGTCGGGGGGGGTCACCGGGGAGTTGTTTTTT. Amino acid sequence: CASNPTPGLASGGVTGELFF.

This clonotype was observed at least ten times. The rearrangement uses TRBV27 and TRBJ2-5; TRBD2 matches at 10 bases. CDR1 and CDR2 from the germline V gene are MNHEY and SMNVEV (reference sequence). V dropped 5 bases and J dropped 4; count of bases not matched to a gene: 16. The CDR3 sequence is 18 residues long. In nucleotides, the CDR3 is TGTGCCAGCAGTCCCATTTCCGCTAGCGGGAGAGTACGAGAGACCCAGTACTTC. Amino acid sequence: CASSPISASGRVRETQYF.

The V gene is TRBV29-1, the J gene TRBJ2-7; 9 bases fit TRBD2. The germline gives CDR1 SQVTM, CDR2 ANQGSEA. The CDR3 has 15 amino acids. V shed 0 bases, J shed 2 bases, and the junction held 5 bases outside the gene matches. The CDR3 bases are TGCAGCGTTGAAGATAGCGGGAGACCCCCCTACGAGCAGTACTTC. Its protein product is CSVEDSGRPPYEQYF.

Many counts were recorded for this clonotype. This sequence joins TRBV5-1 and TRBJ2-5, with D perhaps given as TRBD1 or TRBD2 (5 bases each). The CDR3 totals 16 residues. V lost 4 bases to trimming and J lost 1 base, with 17 bases between them. Germline V gene data show CDR1 as SGHRS and CDR2 as YFSETQ. CDR3 DNA: TGCGCCAGCAGCCCGGGCTGGGGGAGCCCCCAAGAGACCCAGTACTTC. Its translation is CASSPGWGSPQETQYF.

Many counts were recorded for this clonotype. V gene TRBV6-2 or TRBV6-3 combines with J gene TRBJ2-7, with D maybe TRBD1 (6 bases). Germline V gene sequence: CDR1 MNHEY, CDR2 SVGEGT. V lost 7 bases to trimming and J lost 1 base, with 14 bases between them. The CDR3 is 14 residues long. The CDR3 DNA reads TGTGCCAGCAAGAAGGACAGCCCTTCCTACGAGCAGTACTTC. Protein: CASKKDSPSYEQYF.